The clone carrying this TCR beta chain appeared once. Its antigen is not known. This specimen belongs to a study of OX40 agonist ivuxolimab in advanced cancers. Study background: Those enrolled were 70% to 85% male, with a mean age of approximately 60 years and ages from roughly 20 to 85. General study findings and limits: Among the lowest peripheral clonal expansion occurred in 0.1-3.0 mg/kg partial responders.

V lost 9 bases, J lost 4 bases, and 15 bases lay in between. The germline CDR1 and CDR2 sequences are SNHLY and FYNNEI. This CDR3 region has 13 residues. Clones were sequenced by immunoSEQ multiplex PCR, and TCRdb holds only the in-frame ones, with some missing. The table includes about 68,000 clones, about nine tenths detected once. This sequence joins TRBV2 and TRBJ1-1; a weak D match, TRBD1 (6 bases). Material: CD4+ or CD8+ T cells sorted from blood, obtained in a trial of the OX40 agonist ivuxolimab. This clonotype was obtained from an adult with an advanced solid tumor such as melanoma, head and neck, liver or kidney cancer. CDR3 loop: CARRRAGATEAFF. CDR3 coding DNA: TGTGCCAGAAGAAGGGCAGGGGCCACTGAAGCTTTCTTT.